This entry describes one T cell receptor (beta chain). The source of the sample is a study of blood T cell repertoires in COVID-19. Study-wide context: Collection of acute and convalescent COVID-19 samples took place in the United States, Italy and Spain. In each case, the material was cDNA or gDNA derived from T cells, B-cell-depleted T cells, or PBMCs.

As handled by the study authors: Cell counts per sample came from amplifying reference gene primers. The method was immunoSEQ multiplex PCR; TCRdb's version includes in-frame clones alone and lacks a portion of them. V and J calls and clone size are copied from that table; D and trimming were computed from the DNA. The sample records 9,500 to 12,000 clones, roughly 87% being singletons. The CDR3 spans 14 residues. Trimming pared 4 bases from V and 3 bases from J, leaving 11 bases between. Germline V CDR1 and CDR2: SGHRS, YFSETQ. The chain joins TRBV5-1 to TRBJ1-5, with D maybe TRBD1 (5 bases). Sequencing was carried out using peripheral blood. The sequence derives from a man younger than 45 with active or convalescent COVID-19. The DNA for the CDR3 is TGCGCCAGCAGCCCAGGGACTTCCAATCAGCCCCAGCATTTT. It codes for CASSPGTSNQPQHF.